Listed below are T cell receptor beta chains from one sample, sequenced in a study of T cells in Graves' hyperthyroidism and ophthalmopathy. MiXCR was run by TCRdb on the multiplex PCR reads, yielding one entry per CDR3 protein. The table includes hundreds of thousands of distinct CDR3 sequences, more than 45% detected once. The sample consisted of peripheral blood or thyroid tissue (not recorded which). All receptors derive from a woman under 30 with Graves' hyperthyroidism. The conserved cysteine and the conserved F or W are not part of the CDR3 here. Each record gives: V gene, J gene, CDR3 protein.

>TRBV20-1|TRBJ2-7
SARHPNPYEQY
>TRBV19|TRBJ2-2
ASSTPSYTGELF
>TRBV20-1|TRBJ1-2
SAGGTANYGYT
>TRBV2|TRBJ1-2
ASSSSAGWYGYT
>TRBV20-1|TRBJ1-5
SAGSDRGQEPQH
>TRBV10-3|TRBJ1-4
ASTRSGTGNEKLF
>TRBV7-3|TRBJ1-1
ASSLFGGPNTEAF
>TRBV25-1|TRBJ1-6
ASSSRQGYNSPLH
>TRBV25-1|TRBJ2-7
DTGQGSYEQY
>TRBV15|TRBJ2-6
ATSRDWTSGANVLT
>TRBV19|TRBJ1-2
ASSRGPGSYGYT
>TRBV4-1|TRBJ1-5
ASRQGPGRSNQPQH
>TRBV7-9|TRBJ2-5
ASSSDTPSSGSWETQY
>TRBV20-1|TRBJ1-5
SASPWFNQPQH
>TRBV15|TRBJ2-2
ATSSPTGELF
>TRBV7-9|TRBJ1-1
ASSLGVLAGPEAF
>TRBV7-9|TRBJ1-3
ASSFSGDTIY